This is a list of T cell receptor beta chains from one sample in a study of blood T cell repertoires in COVID-19. The table came from immunoSEQ multiplex PCR; TCRdb's copy has only in-frame clones and leaves some out. Of 200,000 to 250,000 clones listed, 90% were seen once; the top ten hold about 14%. Source material: PBMCs or T cells enriched from blood (not recorded which). These receptors originate from a young man who had been exposed to COVID-19. CDR3s include the opening cysteine and the closing phenylalanine or tryptophan. The D gene is left open where the match is weak. Rows give clone size only sometimes, using once, few, many, or a class for an expanded clone.

length,V,size,J,D,DNA,CDR3
19,TRBV5-1,-,TRBJ1-1,TRBD1,TGCGCCAGCAGCTTGGTGGGGTCTGGCGGACAGGGGGTTTTGCCTGAAGCTTTCTTT,CASSLVGSGGQGVLPEAFF
16,TRBV10-2,-,TRBJ1-5,TRBD1,TGCGCCAGCAGTGCCCGGACAGGCAATAGCAATCAGCCCCAGCATTTT,CASSARTGNSNQPQHF
15,TRBV2,-,TRBJ2-7,TRBD1,TGTGCCAGCAGCTATCAGACAGGGGAGGCCTACGAGCAGTACTTC,CASSYQTGEAYEQYF
16,TRBV7-3,-,TRBJ2-2,-,TGTGCCAGCAGCCCCCAAGGGGGTAGGGACACCGGGGAGCTGTTTTTT,CASSPQGGRDTGELFF
14,TRBV5-6,-,TRBJ1-2,-,TGTGCCAGCAGCTCCAGGGGATTTAACTATGGCTACACCTTC,CASSSRGFNYGYTF
13,TRBV30,-,TRBJ1-6,-,TGTGCCTGGAGTATCCAGGGGAATTCACCCCTCCACTTT,CAWSIQGNSPLHF
15,TRBV28,-,TRBJ1-3,-,TGTGCCATAGGCACAGGGCCTCACTCTGGAAACACCATATATTTT,CAIGTGPHSGNTIYF
14,TRBV3-1/TRBV3-2,-,TRBJ1-5,-,TGTGCCAGCAGCCCGGGGGACGGAAGCCAGCCCCAGCATTTT,CASSPGDGSQPQHF
15,TRBV7-9,-,TRBJ2-7,TRBD2,TGTGCCAGCAGCCGTATTGGGGGGGTATCCTACGAGCAGTACTTC,CASSRIGGVSYEQYF
12,TRBV5-1,-,TRBJ1-1,-,TGCGCCAGCAGCTTCGATTCAGCTGAAGCTTTCTTT,CASSFDSAEAFF
12,TRBV9,few,TRBJ1-1,TRBD1,TGTGCCAGCAGCCTCCGGACAGGGAAAGCTTTCTTT,CASSLRTGKAFF
17,TRBV10-3,-,TRBJ1-2,TRBD1,TGTGCCATCAGTGATGGGACAGGGGCCGGTAGAGTCTATGGCTACACCTTC,CAISDGTGAGRVYGYTF
14,TRBV15,few,TRBJ1-2,-,TGTGCCACCAGCAGAGAGCTGAGGTCCTATGGCTACACCTTC,CATSRELRSYGYTF
15,TRBV4-2,-,TRBJ1-1,TRBD1,TGTGCCAGCAGACCTCACAGGGGTGCGAACACTGAAGCTTTCTTT,CASRPHRGANTEAFF
14,TRBV30,-,TRBJ2-7,-,TGTGCCCCCCCTTTGGGGGGGGGCTTTTACGAGCAGTACTTC,CAPPLGGGFYEQYF
12,TRBV7-2,-,TRBJ1-1,-,TGTGCCAGCAGCCCAACAGGGTTTGCGGCTTTCTTT,CASSPTGFAAFF
15,TRBV19,-,TRBJ1-5,-,TGTGCCAGTAGTATAGATAGGGGAGGGAATCAGCCCCAGCATTTT,CASSIDRGGNQPQHF
14,TRBV25-1,-,TRBJ1-2,-,TGTGCCAGCAGTGAACGGGGAGGGAGCTATGGCTACACCTTC,CASSERGGSYGYTF
15,TRBV14,-,TRBJ2-3,TRBD2,TGTGCCAGCAGTCGAAGCGGGGACCTCACAGATACGCAGTATTTT,CASSRSGDLTDTQYF
14,TRBV4-1,few,TRBJ1-5,TRBD1,TGCGCCAGCAGCCAAGGCAAGGGGGCCCAGCCCCAGCATTTT,CASSQGKGAQPQHF
17,TRBV11-2,-,TRBJ1-6,TRBD1,TGTGCCAGCAGCCCGGGACGTGGGACAGAAGTCGGTTCACCCCTCCACTTT,CASSPGRGTEVGSPLHF
13,TRBV27,-,TRBJ1-3,-,TGTGCCAGCAGTAACACGATCGGAAACACCATATATTTT,CASSNTIGNTIYF
18,TRBV11-2,-,TRBJ2-3,TRBD2,TGTGCCAGCAGCTTTCCCACGACTAGCGGGGGGACCACAGATACGCAGTATTTT,CASSFPTTSGGTTDTQYF
16,TRBV19,once,TRBJ1-1,TRBD1,TGTGCCAGCTCTACCCGTTCCGGGACAGGGAACACTGAAGCTTTCTTT,CASSTRSGTGNTEAFF
14,TRBV3-1/TRBV3-2,once,TRBJ1-3,-,TGTGCCAGCAGCCTCTCAACTAATGGAAACACCATATATTTT,CASSLSTNGNTIYF
17,TRBV27,-,TRBJ1-6,-,TGTGCCACCACGCTCCGGGGAGGGGCCGCGAGAGGGTCACCCCTCCACTTT,CATTLRGGAARGSPLHF
13,TRBV12-5,-,TRBJ1-4,-,TGTGCTAGTGCTCGGGTGACTAATGAAAAACTGTTTTTT,CASARVTNEKLFF
14,TRBV27,-,TRBJ2-1,TRBD1,TGTGCCAGCAGCAGGGGGACAGGGTGGAATGAGCAGTTCTTC,CASSRGTGWNEQFF
13,TRBV19,-,TRBJ2-1,TRBD1,TGTGCCAGTACTACGACAGGGTCTCTTGAGCAGTTCTTC,CASTTTGSLEQFF
16,TRBV7-9,few,TRBJ2-7,-,TGTGCCAGCAGCCCCTTTCCAGACAGTGCTGGATACGAGCAGTACTTC,CASSPFPDSAGYEQYF
16,TRBV6-5,-,TRBJ2-1,-,TGTGCCAGCAGTTACGAGCCGGGTTCGCACCGCAATGAGCAGTTCTTC,CASSYEPGSHRNEQFF
17,TRBV5-4,-,TRBJ1-2,TRBD1,TGTGCCAGCAGCTTGGGGGGGACAGGGGATAGGGCTGGCGGCTACACCTTC,CASSLGGTGDRAGGYTF
16,TRBV3-1/TRBV3-2,once,TRBJ1-6,TRBD1,TGTGCCAGCAGCCAAGTTCCAGGGGGAGTAGGGTCACCCCTCCACTTT,CASSQVPGGVGSPLHF
17,TRBV7-2,once,TRBJ2-5,TRBD2,TGTGCCAGCAGCTTAGCGCTTAGCGGGGGGCCCGAAGAGACCCAGTACTTC,CASSLALSGGPEETQYF
16,TRBV5-4,-,TRBJ2-6,TRBD1,TGTGCCAGCAGCTCGGAACAGGGGTCTGGGGCCAACGTCCTGACTTTC,CASSSEQGSGANVLTF
12,TRBV2,-,TRBJ2-5,-,TGTGCCAGCAGTGACGTCGTCGAGACCCAGTACTTC,CASSDVVETQYF
13,TRBV7-2,-,TRBJ2-7,-,TGTGCCAGCAGCTTAGTCAGAAAATACGAGCAGTACTTC,CASSLVRKYEQYF
14,TRBV29-1,-,TRBJ2-6,-,TGCAGCGTTGTTGATCTAGCTGGGGCCAACGTCCTGACTTTC,CSVVDLAGANVLTF
14,TRBV6-5,-,TRBJ2-1,TRBD1,TGTGCCAGCCGGGGGGACAGGGCTAACCCCGAGCAGTTCTTC,CASRGDRANPEQFF
15,TRBV7-2,-,TRBJ2-7,TRBD2,TGTGCCAGCAGCCCAAACAGCGGGGGGAGCTACGAGCAGTACTTC,CASSPNSGGSYEQYF